A selection of T cell receptor beta chains follows, all from one sample in a study of blood T cell repertoires in COVID-19. Method: immunoSEQ multiplex PCR; TCRdb's copy keeps in-frame clones and lacks some. The data show approximately 200,000 clones, with 87% seen just once and around 2.3% held by the top ten. Material: PBMCs or T cells enriched from blood (not recorded which). These receptors originate from a woman younger than 45 who had recovered from COVID-19. Each CDR3 is given with its conserved first and last residue. Each record gives: V gene, clone size, J gene, D gene, CDR3 DNA, CDR3 protein. The D gene is left open where the match is weak. Only part of the rows carry a size: once, few, many, or a class if the clone is expanded.

>TRBV4-1|.|TRBJ1-2|.
TGCGCCAGCAGCCAAGACCGGGGTAACTACTATGGCTACACCTTC
CASSQDRGNYYGYTF
>TRBV30|few|TRBJ2-7|.
TGTGCCTGGAGAGGCTTCGGGGGCGAGCAGTACTTC
CAWRGFGGEQYF
>TRBV7-2|.|TRBJ2-3|.
TGTGCCAGCAGCTTAGGGGCGGACTACGGAGATACGCAGTATTTT
CASSLGADYGDTQYF
>TRBV11-1|.|TRBJ1-1|.
TGTGCCAGCACCAACGGAGGGGACCAGAACACTGAAGCTTTCTTT
CASTNGGDQNTEAFF
>TRBV9|.|TRBJ2-1|.
TGTGCCAGCAGCGCGGCGGGGGCCCAGCAGTTCTTC
CASSAAGAQQFF
>TRBV6-5|.|TRBJ2-7|.
TGTGCCAGCAGTTACTCCTCAGGGGCTGGTGAGCAGTACTTC
CASSYSSGAGEQYF
>TRBV19|.|TRBJ1-4|.
TGTGCCAGTAGTATAGGGACAGCGAATGAAAAACTGTTTTTT
CASSIGTANEKLFF
>TRBV4-2|.|TRBJ1-2|.
TGTGCCAGCAGCCAGAGGCAGAACTATGGCTACACCTTC
CASSQRQNYGYTF
>TRBV30|once|TRBJ2-5|TRBD2
TGTGCCTGGCTACTAGCGGGAGGGGAAGAGACCCAGTACTTC
CAWLLAGGEETQYF
>TRBV5-4|.|TRBJ2-7|.
TGTGCCAGCAGCTCCGAGCAGGGGTTCTCGCGTGAGCAGTACTTC
CASSSEQGFSREQYF
>TRBV18|.|TRBJ1-5|.
TGTGCCAGCTCACCCCGCGGGACGGACAATCAGCCCCAGCATTTT
CASSPRGTDNQPQHF
>TRBV5-6|.|TRBJ2-3|TRBD2
TGTGCCAGCAGCTTGGGTGTAGCGGGGCCCACAGATACGCAGTATTTT
CASSLGVAGPTDTQYF
>TRBV30|.|TRBJ1-1|.
TGTGCCTGGAGAAACCTCGGAGAAGGAACTGAAGCTTTCTTT
CAWRNLGEGTEAFF
>TRBV28|.|TRBJ2-4|TRBD1
TGTGCCAGCAGTTTAGGTGGGGGGGACAGGGGTTGGTATTTAGCCAAAAACATTCAGTACTTC
CASSLGGGDRGWYLAKNIQYF
>TRBV24-1|.|TRBJ2-1|TRBD2
TGTGCCACCAGTGCACTCGGGACTAGCGGGGATAATGAGCAGTTCTTC
CATSALGTSGDNEQFF
>TRBV11-2|.|TRBJ1-2|.
TGTGCCAGCAGCGACGGTGGGGCCTCCTATAACTATGGCTACACCTTC
CASSDGGASYNYGYTF
>TRBV19|.|TRBJ2-5|.
TGTGCCAGTAGTATAGGGGGAGCGGGTCAAGAGACCCAGTACTTC
CASSIGGAGQETQYF